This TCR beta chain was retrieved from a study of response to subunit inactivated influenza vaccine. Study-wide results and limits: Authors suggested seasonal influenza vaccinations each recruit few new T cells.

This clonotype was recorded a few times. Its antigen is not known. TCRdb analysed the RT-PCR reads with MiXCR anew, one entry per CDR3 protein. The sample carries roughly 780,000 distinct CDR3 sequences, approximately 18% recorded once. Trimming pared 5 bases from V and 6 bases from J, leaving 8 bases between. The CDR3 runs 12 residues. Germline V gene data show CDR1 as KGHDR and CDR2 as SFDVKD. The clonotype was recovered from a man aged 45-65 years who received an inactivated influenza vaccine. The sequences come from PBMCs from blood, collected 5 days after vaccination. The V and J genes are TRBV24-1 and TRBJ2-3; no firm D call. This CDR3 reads CATSVAADTQYF. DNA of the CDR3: TGTGCCACCAGTGTTGCGGCGGATACGCAGTATTTT.